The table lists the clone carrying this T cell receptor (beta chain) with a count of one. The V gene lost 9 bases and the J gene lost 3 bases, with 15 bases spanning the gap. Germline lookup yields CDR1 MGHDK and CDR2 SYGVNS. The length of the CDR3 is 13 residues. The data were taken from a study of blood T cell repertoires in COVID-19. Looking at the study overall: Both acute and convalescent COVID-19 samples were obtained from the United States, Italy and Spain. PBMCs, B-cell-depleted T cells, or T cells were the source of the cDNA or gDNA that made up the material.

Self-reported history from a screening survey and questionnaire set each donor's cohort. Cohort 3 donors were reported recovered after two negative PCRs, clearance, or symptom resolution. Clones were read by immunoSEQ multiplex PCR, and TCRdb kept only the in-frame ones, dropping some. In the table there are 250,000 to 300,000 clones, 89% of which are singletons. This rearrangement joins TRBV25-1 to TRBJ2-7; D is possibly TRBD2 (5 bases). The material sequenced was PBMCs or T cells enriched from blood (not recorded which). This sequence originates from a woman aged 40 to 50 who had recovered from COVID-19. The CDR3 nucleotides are TGTGCCAGTCAGGACTTTCTCCGCTACGAGCAGTACTTC. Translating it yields CASQDFLRYEQYF.